Below, 32 T cell receptor beta chains from the same sample are listed, as sequenced in a study of PD-1 blockade in classical Hodgkin lymphoma (dated by TCRdb to between 2020 and 2021). Per the publication, the time point label means: cycle 4 day 1 (C4D1), after 6 weeks of nivolumab. Every trial patient had relapsed after autologous stem cell transplantation, and cohorts A, B and C differed in prior brentuximab vedotin exposure. Magnetic negative selection with a Miltenyi CD4+ T cell isolation kit was used to purify CD4+ T cells from thawed PBMCs. The library was prepared using the immunoSEQ multiplex PCR assay. Held by TCRdb, this immuneACCESS table contains in-frame sequences only and omits some clones. Under half of the omission traces to an unresolved V gene where checked; the cause of the rest is unknown. The sample table lists approximately 31,000 clones, under 90% of them with a count of one. About 0.85% of the sample is in the top ten clones.

This specimen consisted of CD4+ T cells from blood, obtained before the fourth cycle of nivolumab. The receptors stem from a human donor with classical Hodgkin lymphoma.

The V and J genes are TRBV10-3 and TRBJ2-4, with a possible D match to TRBD1 (6 bases). Trimming shortened V by 3 bases and J by 6 bases, and 18 bases separated the two germline ends. The CDR3 runs to 16 residues. The germline CDR1 and CDR2 sequences are ENHRY and SYGVKD. In DNA form, the CDR3 reads TGTGCCATCAGTGATGGGGCACAGGGAGACGTAAACATTCAGTACTTC. Protein: CAISDGAQGDVNIQYF.

V gene TRBV5-6 combines with J gene TRBJ2-3, with 7 positions matching TRBD1. The CDR3 length is 16 residues. Germline V gene lookup returns CDR1 SGHDT and CDR2 YYEEEE. The V segment lost 4 bases and the J segment 0 bases; nucleotides outside the gene matches: 8. The CDR3 here is CASSHYRGLSTDTQYF. CDR3 DNA: TGTGCCAGCAGCCACTACAGGGGATTGAGCACAGATACGCAGTATTTT.

The count of this clone is one. This rearrangement joins TRBV21-1 to TRBJ2-6; the table assigns TRBD1, which was not confirmed against the DNA. TRBV21-1 is given as a pseudogene. This CDR3 comprises 15 residues. CDR3 loop: CASSPYRAGANVLTF. CDR3 bases: TGTGCCAGCAGCCCCTACAGAGCCGGGGCCAACGTCCTGACTTTC.

This clone was detected only a few times. V gene TRBV6-4 combines with J gene TRBJ1-2; 11 bases are a match to TRBD1. Trimming at V came to 6 bases and at J to 8 bases, leaving 8 bases not matched to a gene. The germline V gene has CDR1 MRHNA and CDR2 SNTAGT. The CDR3 extends over 14 amino acids. The CDR3 sequence is CASRDRGPYEGYTF. CDR3 sequence (DNA): TGTGCCAGCAGGGACAGGGGGCCCTACGAAGGCTACACCTTC.

The V gene is TRBV5-6, the J gene TRBJ1-5, with unresolved D. Germline CDR1 reads SGHDT; CDR2 reads YYEEEE. V was pared by 0 bases and J by 1 base, with 2 bases between. The CDR3 has 13 residues. As DNA, the CDR3 is TGTGCCAGCAGCTTGGAAAGCAATCAGCCCCAGCATTTT. Translation: CASSLESNQPQHF.

The gene calls are TRBV11-3 and TRBJ1-4; tentatively, D is TRBD1 (6 bases). Germline-derived CDR1 and CDR2 are SGHNT and YENEEA. This CDR3 contains 17 residues. Trimming stripped 3 bases from V and 8 bases from J, with 22 bases between. The CDR3 here is CASSFREVGGRREKLFF. The CDR3 nucleotides read TGTGCCAGCAGCTTCCGCGAGGTCGGGGGGCGACGAGAAAAACTGTTTTTT.

The chain has TRBV7-8 and TRBJ2-2, with D possibly being TRBD2 (6 bases). The CDR3 runs 16 residues. Trimming cost V 5 bases and J 5 bases, with 18 bases left between them. From germline, CDR1 is SGHVS and CDR2 FQNEAQ. The CDR3 is CASSTFVGGRTGELFF. The CDR3 region has the DNA TGTGCCAGCAGCACCTTTGTTGGAGGGCGGACCGGGGAGCTGTTTTTT.

There are a few counts of this clone. The chain recombines TRBV4-2 with TRBJ1-6; D possibly corresponds to TRBD1 (5 bases). The CDR3 loop spans 19 amino acids. V was clipped by 0 bases and J by 0 bases, with 15 bases between them. Germline V lookup: CDR1 LGHNA, CDR2 YNFKEQ. The chain's CDR3 is CASSQEGGGTSSYNSPLHF. The CDR3 nucleotides read TGTGCCAGCAGCCAAGAGGGGGGAGGAACGAGCTCCTATAATTCACCCCTCCACTTT.

This rearrangement joins TRBV5-1 to TRBJ2-7; D perhaps matches TRBD2 (7 bases). The CDR3 sequence is 14 residues long. Per the germline V gene, CDR1 is SGHRS and CDR2 is YFSETQ. V lost 5 bases and J 1 base, leaving 13 bases between the germline ends. Here the CDR3 DNA reads TGCGCCAGCAGGGAAGGGGGGGATTCCTACGAGCAGTACTTC. Translated, it gives CASREGGDSYEQYF. The whole variable domain, filled in from reference TRBV5-1 and TRBJ2-7, reads KAGVTQTPRYLIKTRGQQVTLSCSPISGHRSVSWYQQTPGQGLQFLFEYFSETQRNKGNFPGRFSGRQFSNSRSEMNVSTLELGDSALYLCASREGGDSYEQYFGPGTRLTVT.

This chain joins TRBV19 and TRBJ2-1; D possibly corresponds to TRBD1 (7 bases). CDR3 length equals 14 residues. Trimming cost V 4 bases and J 9 bases, with 16 bases left between them. Germline CDR1 LNHDA, CDR2 SQIVND (reference sequence). The CDR3 region has the DNA TGTGCCAGTAGTACGACAGGGACTCTCAGTGAGCAGTTCTTC. Residues: CASSTTGTLSEQFF.

The genes are TRBV7-2 and TRBJ2-7; 9 bases are shared with TRBD2. Germline V gives CDR1 SGHTA, CDR2 FQGNSA. The CDR3 covers 15 residues. V shed 2 bases, J shed 2 bases, and the junction held 4 bases outside the gene matches. CDR3 coding DNA: TGTGCCAGCAGCTTAACACTAGCGGGCCCCTACGAGCAGTACTTC. Translation: CASSLTLAGPYEQYF.

The chain employs TRBV4-3 and TRBJ2-7, with no clear D. The CDR3 runs 13 residues. V was pared by 2 bases and J by 4 bases, with 9 bases between. Germline V gene sequence: CDR1 LGHNA, CDR2 YSLEER. The CDR3 loop reads CASSQNTEYEQYF. In DNA, the CDR3 is TGCGCCAGCAGCCAAAACACGGAGTACGAGCAGTACTTC.

The chain uses TRBV19 and TRBJ2-5, with TRBD2 matching over 13 bases. V lost 1 base, J lost 0 bases, and 5 bases stayed unmatched. Germline CDR1 is LNHDA and CDR2 is SQIVND (reference sequence). This CDR3 comprises 18 residues. CDR3 DNA sequence: TGTGCCAGTAGTATAGGTCCGGGACTAGCGGGGAACCAAGAGACCCAGTACTTC. Residues: CASSIGPGLAGNQETQYF.

The gene calls are TRBV7-3 and TRBJ2-2, with 7 bases that match TRBD1. Germline CDR1 is SGHTA and CDR2 is FQGTGA. The CDR3 contains 16 residues. The J segment lost 4 bases and the V segment lost 4 bases, leaving 9 bases of the junction unmatched. The CDR3 loop reads CASSSSTGKGTGELFF. The CDR3 bases are TGTGCCAGCAGCTCTTCGACAGGGAAGGGCACCGGGGAGCTGTTTTTT.

The chain recombines TRBV7-2 with TRBJ1-2; D call uncertain. The ends were cut back, 5 bases at V and 4 bases at J, with 11 bases in the middle. Germline V lookup: CDR1 SGHTA, CDR2 FQGNSA. The CDR3 extends over 13 amino acids. The CDR3 spells CASSPGVVYGYTF. CDR3 DNA: TGTGCCAGCAGCCCCGGGGTGGTCTATGGCTACACCTTC. The full variable domain, completed using reference TRBV7-2 and TRBJ1-2, is GAGVSQSPSNKVTEKGKDVELRCDPISGHTALYWYRQSLGQGLEFLIYFQGNSAPDKSGLPSDRFSAERTGGSVSTLTIQRTQQEDSAVYLCASSPGVVYGYTFGSGTRLTVV.

V usage is TRBV7-2 and J usage is TRBJ1-2; unclear D gene. V was cut by 1 base and J by 2 bases, with 8 bases left in between. Germline V gene lookup returns CDR1 SGHTA and CDR2 FQGNSA. This CDR3 comprises 14 residues. Here the CDR3 reads CASSLGLGNYGYTF. Here the CDR3 DNA reads TGTGCCAGCAGCTTAGGGTTAGGGAACTATGGCTACACCTTC.

The chain couples TRBV6-7 to TRBJ2-2; no reliable D call. TRBV6-7 is marked as an open reading frame, function uncertain. CDR3 size: 16 residues. V lost 2 bases, J lost 1 base, and 11 bases lay in between. The CDR3 reads CASSYPKALNTGELFF. The CDR3 DNA reads TGTGCCAGCAGTTACCCTAAAGCCTTGAACACCGGGGAGCTGTTTTTT.

V and J are TRBV5-1 and TRBJ2-5, with 8 positions matching TRBD1. Germline assignment: CDR1 SGHRS and CDR2 YFSETQ. CDR3 size: 14 residues. The junction had 9 bases not matched to a gene; V was cut back by 6 bases and J by 5 bases. The CDR3 nucleotides are TGCGCCAGCACGAAAAGACAGGGGACGGAGACCCAGTACTTC. Translating gives CASTKRQGTETQYF.

This chain connects TRBV7-2 to TRBJ2-5, with 11 bases fitting TRBD2. The V segment lost 6 bases and the J segment 5 bases; nucleotides outside the gene matches: 8. This CDR3 is 15 amino acids long. Germline V CDR1 and CDR2: SGHTA, FQGNSA. The CDR3, as DNA: TGTGCCAGCAGACTAGCGGGGGCCGACCGGGAGACCCAGTACTTC. Translation: CASRLAGADRETQYF.

V and J are TRBV9 and TRBJ1-2, with D perhaps TRBD1 (6 bases). The CDR3 has 15 residues. The V gene lost 4 bases and the J gene lost 0 bases, with 13 bases spanning the gap. Germline V lookup: CDR1 SGDLS, CDR2 YYNGEE. The CDR3 nucleotides read TGTGCCAGCAGCCAGATGACAGGCGCTAACTATGGCTACACCTTC. Protein product: CASSQMTGANYGYTF.

The rearrangement joins TRBV5-6 to TRBJ2-1; tentative D call: TRBD2 (6 bases). Deletions cut 2 bases from V and 3 bases from J, with 6 bases between. CDR3 length: 13 residues. Germline CDR1 and CDR2: SGHDT and YYEEEE. The CDR3, as DNA: TGTGCCAGCAGCTTCGGGAGCTACAATGAGCAGTTCTTC. Amino acids: CASSFGSYNEQFF.

The V call is TRBV28, the J call TRBJ1-2; D gene ambiguous. The germline CDR1 and CDR2 sequences are MDHEN and SYDVKM. Deletions cut 5 bases from V and 4 bases from J, with 17 bases between. There are 15 residues in the CDR3. CDR3 residues: CASSTPTLLVYGYTF. The CDR3 nucleotides are TGTGCCAGCAGTACCCCAACCCTTCTAGTCTATGGCTACACCTTC.

The chain combines TRBV29-1 with TRBJ2-7, with 8 bases that match TRBD1. Looked up from germline, CDR1 is SQVTM and CDR2 is ANQGSEA. V dropped 6 bases and J dropped 5; count of bases not matched to a gene: 9. The CDR3 is 13 amino acids. The CDR3 region has the DNA TGCAGCGTCGGACAGGGCCTCCCTGACGAGCAGTACTTC. Amino acid sequence: CSVGQGLPDEQYF.

The chain carries TRBV9 and TRBJ2-7; perhaps TRBD1 as D (6 bases). V was shortened by 0 bases and J by 1 base, with 14 bases between the two germline ends. The germline CDR1 and CDR2 sequences are SGDLS and YYNGEE. The CDR3 is 16 amino acids. The chain's CDR3 is CASSVGGNRESYEQYF. In DNA form, the CDR3 reads TGTGCCAGCAGCGTAGGGGGCAACAGGGAATCCTACGAGCAGTACTTC.

J is TRBJ2-2 and V is TRBV30; TRBD1 matches at 10 bases. Germline assignment: CDR1 GTSNPN and CDR2 SVGIG (reference sequence). Trimming removed 0 bases from V and 3 bases from J; junction bases left unmatched: 7. The CDR3 is 17 amino acids. For the CDR3, the DNA is TGTGCCTGGAGTGTAGGGACAGGGGTTTTGGACACCGGGGAGCTGTTTTTT. Translation: CAWSVGTGVLDTGELFF.

The genes are TRBV5-1 and TRBJ2-7; 12 nucleotides line up with TRBD2. The CDR3 extends over 14 amino acids. The trim removed 3 bases at V and 3 bases at J, leaving 1 base unmatched. Per the germline V gene, CDR1 is SGHRS and CDR2 is YFSETQ. The CDR3 sequence is CASSSLAGGYEQYF. DNA of the CDR3: TGCGCCAGCAGCTCACTAGCGGGGGGCTACGAGCAGTACTTC. Based on the CDR3 plus reference TRBV5-1 and TRBJ2-7, the full variable domain is KAGVTQTPRYLIKTRGQQVTLSCSPISGHRSVSWYQQTPGQGLQFLFEYFSETQRNKGNFPGRFSGRQFSNSRSEMNVSTLELGDSALYLCASSSLAGGYEQYFGPGTRLTVT.

The J gene is TRBJ2-3, the V gene TRBV19, with D possibly being TRBD1 (5 bases). The CDR3 consists of 13 residues. Germline V CDR1 and CDR2: LNHDA, SQIVND (reference sequence). V was pared by 8 bases and J by 2 bases, with 11 bases between. DNA for the CDR3: TGTGCCAGTTCGGACACCTACACAGATACGCAGTATTTT. Translated: CASSDTYTDTQYF.

The rearrangement joins TRBV7-2 to TRBJ2-7; D unclear. This CDR3 has 12 residues. From germline, CDR1 is SGHTA and CDR2 FQGNSA. V lost 2 bases to trimming and J lost 6 bases, with 8 bases between them. The CDR3 DNA is TGTGCCAGCAGCTTAATCGGAGTCGAGCAGTACTTC. Encoded protein: CASSLIGVEQYF.

The V and J genes are TRBV11-2 and TRBJ1-3, with TRBD1 identical over 9 bases. The CDR3 consists of 15 residues. The V gene's germline CDR1 is SGHAT and CDR2 FQNNGV. V was pared by 5 bases and J by 5 bases, with 7 bases of the junction left unmatched. The CDR3 DNA follows: TGTGCCAGCAGCCCGGACAGGGGTGGACGAAACACCATATATTTT. This gives the protein CASSPDRGGRNTIYF.

This clone has only one observation. The rearrangement uses TRBV18 and TRBJ2-5; D tentatively reads TRBD1 or TRBD2 (6 bases each). This CDR3 has 13 amino acids. With 10 bases removed from V and 5 bases from J, the gap between germline ends came to 17 bases. Germline V gene data show CDR1 as KGHSH and CDR2 as LQKENI. The CDR3 coding sequence is TGTGCCACCTCTCCCTACGGGGGCGAGACCCAGTACTTC. It codes for CATSPYGGETQYF.

The rearrangement joins TRBV9 to TRBJ2-1; D is possibly TRBD1 or TRBD2 (5 bases each). Trimming removed 2 bases from V and 0 bases from J, with 9 bases in between. From germline, CDR1 is SGDLS and CDR2 YYNGEE. This CDR3 contains 15 residues. The CDR3 sequence: CASSVQGRSYNEQFF. CDR3 DNA: TGTGCCAGCAGCGTTCAGGGACGCTCCTACAATGAGCAGTTCTTC.

The rearrangement links TRBV14 to TRBJ2-3; unclear D gene. The CDR3 extends over 11 amino acids. The V and J ends lost 6 bases and 6 bases respectively, with 7 bases between them. CDR1 and CDR2 from the germline V gene are SGHDN and FVKESK. The CDR3 bases are TGTGCCAGCAGTTTAGGGGATACGCAGTATTTT. Encoded protein: CASSLGDTQYF.